The TCR beta chain described here comes from a study of blood T cell repertoires in COVID-19. The CDR3 has 13 amino acids. In germline, CDR1 is MNHEY, CDR2 SVGAGI. V lost 4 bases and J lost 14; bases outside the gene matches: 11. The method was immunoSEQ multiplex PCR; TCRdb's version includes in-frame clones alone and lacks a portion of them. The sample records about 320,000 clones, approximately 85% being singletons. This clonotype was obtained from a human donor in a cohort sampled during active COVID-19. The sequenced material came from peripheral blood. The rearrangement joins TRBV6-5 to TRBJ1-2, with TRBD1 matching over 9 bases. CDR3 loop: CASSFGGQGSWTF. CDR3 bases: TGTGCCAGCAGTTTTGGAGGACAGGGGTCTTGGACCTTC.